This TCR beta chain was captured in a study of monozygotic twins with inflammatory bowel disease. Germline CDR1 is SGHVS and CDR2 is FQNEAQ. This CDR3 contains 14 residues. A 2.5 ml blood sample was drawn per donor. Each sample had eight separate cDNA synthesis reactions. UMIs incorporating a 6-nucleotide sample barcode were appended by means of template switching. TCRdb re-called the 5' RACE reads; one entry per CDR3 protein, DNA not given. This listing includes about 300,000 distinct CDR3 sequences. Sequenced sample: blood. The chain is built from TRBV7-8 and TRBJ2-5; TCRdb designates TRBD2, a call that cannot be tested without DNA. The sequence was collected from a human donor with ulcerative colitis or Crohn's disease, or a healthy co-twin of an affected twin (not recorded which). The CDR3 sequence: CASSPGLATETQYF.